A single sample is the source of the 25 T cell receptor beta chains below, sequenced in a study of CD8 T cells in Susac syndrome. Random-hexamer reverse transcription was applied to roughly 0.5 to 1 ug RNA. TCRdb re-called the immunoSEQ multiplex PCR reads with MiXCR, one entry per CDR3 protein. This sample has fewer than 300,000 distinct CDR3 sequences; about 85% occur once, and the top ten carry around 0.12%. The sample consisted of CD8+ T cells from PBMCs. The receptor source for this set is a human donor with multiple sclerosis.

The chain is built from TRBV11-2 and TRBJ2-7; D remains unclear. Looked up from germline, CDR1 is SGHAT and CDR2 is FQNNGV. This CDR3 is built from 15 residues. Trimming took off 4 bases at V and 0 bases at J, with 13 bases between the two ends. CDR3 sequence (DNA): TGTGCCAGCAGCTCGGCTTTCAGAAGCTCCTACGAGCAGTACTTC. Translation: CASSSAFRSSYEQYF.

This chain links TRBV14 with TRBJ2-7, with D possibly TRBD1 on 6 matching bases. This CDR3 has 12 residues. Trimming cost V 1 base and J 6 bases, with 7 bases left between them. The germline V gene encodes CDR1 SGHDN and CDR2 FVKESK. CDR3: CASSQAGAEQYF. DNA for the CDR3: TGTGCCAGCAGCCAAGCAGGGGCCGAGCAGTACTTC. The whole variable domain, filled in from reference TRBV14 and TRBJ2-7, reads EAGVTQFPSHSVIEKGQTVTLRCDPISGHDNLYWYRRVMGKEIKFLLHFVKESKQDESGMPNNRFLAERTGGTYSTLKVQPAELEDSGVYFCASSQAGAEQYFGPGTRLTVT.

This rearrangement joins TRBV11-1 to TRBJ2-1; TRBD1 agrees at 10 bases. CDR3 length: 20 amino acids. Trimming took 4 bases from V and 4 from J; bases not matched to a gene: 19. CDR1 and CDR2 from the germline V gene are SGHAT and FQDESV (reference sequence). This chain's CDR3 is CASSSRGGLDRGRGYNEQFF. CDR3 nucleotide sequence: TGTGCCAGCAGCTCGAGGGGTGGGTTAGACAGGGGGCGAGGATACAATGAGCAGTTCTTC.

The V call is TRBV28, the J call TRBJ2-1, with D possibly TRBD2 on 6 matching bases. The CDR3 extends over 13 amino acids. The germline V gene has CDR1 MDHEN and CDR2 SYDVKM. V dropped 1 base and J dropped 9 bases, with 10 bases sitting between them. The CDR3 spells CASSLSRGSEQFF. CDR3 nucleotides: TGTGCCAGCAGTTTATCACGGGGGAGTGAGCAGTTCTTC.

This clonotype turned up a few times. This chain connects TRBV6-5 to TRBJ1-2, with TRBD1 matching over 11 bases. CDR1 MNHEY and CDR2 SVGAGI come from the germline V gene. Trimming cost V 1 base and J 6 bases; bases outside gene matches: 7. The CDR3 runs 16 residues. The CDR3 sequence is CASSYLKGQGEDGYTF. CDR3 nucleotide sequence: TGTGCCAGCAGTTACTTGAAGGGACAGGGGGAGGATGGCTACACCTTC.

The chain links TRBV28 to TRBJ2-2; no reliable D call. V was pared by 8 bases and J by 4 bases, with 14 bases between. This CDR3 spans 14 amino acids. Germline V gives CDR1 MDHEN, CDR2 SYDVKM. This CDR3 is CASFNTGGTGELFF. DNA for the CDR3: TGTGCCAGCTTCAATACCGGCGGCACCGGGGAGCTGTTTTTT.

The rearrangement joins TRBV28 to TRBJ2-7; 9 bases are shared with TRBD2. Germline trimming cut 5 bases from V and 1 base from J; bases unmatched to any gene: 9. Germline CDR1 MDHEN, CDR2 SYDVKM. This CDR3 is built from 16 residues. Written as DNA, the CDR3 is TGTGCCAGCAGTATGGGAGTGGCGGGAGGGTCCTACGAGCAGTACTTC. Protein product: CASSMGVAGGSYEQYF.

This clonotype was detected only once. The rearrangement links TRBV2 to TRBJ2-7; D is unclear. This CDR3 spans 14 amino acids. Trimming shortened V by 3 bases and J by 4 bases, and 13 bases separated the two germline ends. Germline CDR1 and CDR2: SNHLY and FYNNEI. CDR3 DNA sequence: TGTGCCAGCAGTGATGTGGGGAATCTTTACGAGCAGTACTTC. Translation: CASSDVGNLYEQYF. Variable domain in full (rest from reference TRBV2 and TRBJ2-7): EPEVTQTPSHQVTQMGQEVILRCVPISNHLYFYWYRQILGQKVEFLVSFYNNEISEKSEIFDDQFSVERPDGSNFTLKIRSTKLEDSAMYFCASSDVGNLYEQYFGPGTRLTVT.

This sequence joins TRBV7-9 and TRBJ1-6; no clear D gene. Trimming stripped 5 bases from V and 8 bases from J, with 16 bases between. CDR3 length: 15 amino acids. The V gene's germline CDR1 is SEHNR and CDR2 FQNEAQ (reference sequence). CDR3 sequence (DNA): TGTGCCAGCAGCGATATTGACGAGCGGGATTCACCCCTCCACTTT. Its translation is CASSDIDERDSPLHF.

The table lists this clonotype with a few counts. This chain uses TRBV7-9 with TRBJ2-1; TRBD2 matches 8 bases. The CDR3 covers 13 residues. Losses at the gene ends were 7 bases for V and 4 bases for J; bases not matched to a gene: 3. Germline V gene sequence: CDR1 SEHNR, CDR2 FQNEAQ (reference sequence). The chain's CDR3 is CASKRESYNEQFF. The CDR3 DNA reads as TGTGCCAGCAAGCGGGAGTCATACAATGAGCAGTTCTTC.

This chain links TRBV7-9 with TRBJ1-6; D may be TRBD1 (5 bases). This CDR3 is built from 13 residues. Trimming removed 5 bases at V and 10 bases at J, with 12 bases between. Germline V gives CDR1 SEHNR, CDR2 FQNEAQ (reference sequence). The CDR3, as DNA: TGTGCCAGCAGCCCGTTACGGGGCTCACCCCTCCACTTT. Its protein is CASSPLRGSPLHF. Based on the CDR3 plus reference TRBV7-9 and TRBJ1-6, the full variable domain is DTGVSQNPRHKITKRGQNVTFRCDPISEHNRLYWYRQTLGQGPEFLTYFQNEAQLEKSRLLSDRFSAERPKGSFSTLEIQRTEQGDSAMYLCASSPLRGSPLHFGNGTRLTVT.

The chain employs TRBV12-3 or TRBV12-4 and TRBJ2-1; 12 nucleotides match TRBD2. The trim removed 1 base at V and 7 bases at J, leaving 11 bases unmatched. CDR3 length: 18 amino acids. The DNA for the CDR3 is TGTGCCAGCAGTTTAGGTAGACTAGCGGGAGTGGGAGGGAATGAGCAGTTCTTC. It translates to CASSLGRLAGVGGNEQFF.

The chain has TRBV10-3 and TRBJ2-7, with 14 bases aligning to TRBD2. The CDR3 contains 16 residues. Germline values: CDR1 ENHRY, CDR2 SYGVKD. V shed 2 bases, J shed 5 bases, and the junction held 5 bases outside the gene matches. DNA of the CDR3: TGTGCCATCAGTGAGCCCGGGACTAGCGGGAGCGACGAGCAGTACTTC. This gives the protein CAISEPGTSGSDEQYF.

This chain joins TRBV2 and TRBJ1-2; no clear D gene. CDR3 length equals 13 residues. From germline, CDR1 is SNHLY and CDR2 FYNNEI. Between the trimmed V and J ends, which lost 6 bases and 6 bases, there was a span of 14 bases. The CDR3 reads CASRTPPPDGYTF. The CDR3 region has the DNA TGTGCCAGCAGGACTCCCCCGCCCGATGGCTACACCTTC.

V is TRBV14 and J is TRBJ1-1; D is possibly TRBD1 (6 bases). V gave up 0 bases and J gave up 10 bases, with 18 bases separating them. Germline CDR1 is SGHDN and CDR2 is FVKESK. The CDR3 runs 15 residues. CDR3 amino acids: CASSQEGRGRWGAFF. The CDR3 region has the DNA TGTGCCAGCAGCCAAGAAGGGCGGGGGCGCTGGGGAGCTTTCTTT.

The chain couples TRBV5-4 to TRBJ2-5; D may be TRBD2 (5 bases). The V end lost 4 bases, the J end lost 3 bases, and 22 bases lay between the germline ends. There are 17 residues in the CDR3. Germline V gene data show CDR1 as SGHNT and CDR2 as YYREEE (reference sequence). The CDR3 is CASSQEATASWEETQYF. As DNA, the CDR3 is TGTGCCAGCAGCCAGGAGGCCACCGCATCTTGGGAAGAGACCCAGTACTTC.

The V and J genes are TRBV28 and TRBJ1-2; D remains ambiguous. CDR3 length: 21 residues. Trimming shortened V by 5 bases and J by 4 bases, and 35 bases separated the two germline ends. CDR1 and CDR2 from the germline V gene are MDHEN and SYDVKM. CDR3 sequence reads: CASSTPSDPRHWPVPRYGYTF. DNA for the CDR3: TGTGCCAGCAGTACACCATCAGACCCACGCCACTGGCCCGTCCCCCGCTATGGCTACACCTTC.

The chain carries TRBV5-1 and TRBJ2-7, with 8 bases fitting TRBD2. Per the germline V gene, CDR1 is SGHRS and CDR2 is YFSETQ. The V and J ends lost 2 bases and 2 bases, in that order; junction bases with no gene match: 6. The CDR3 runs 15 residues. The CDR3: CASSFYREGPYEQYF. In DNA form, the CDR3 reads TGCGCCAGCAGCTTCTACCGGGAGGGCCCCTACGAGCAGTACTTC.

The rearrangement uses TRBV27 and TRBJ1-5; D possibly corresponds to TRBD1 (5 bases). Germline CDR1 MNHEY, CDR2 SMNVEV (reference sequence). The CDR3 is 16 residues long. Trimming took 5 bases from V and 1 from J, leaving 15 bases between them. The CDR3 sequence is CASSTTRQSSNQPQHF. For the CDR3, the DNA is TGTGCCAGCAGTACCACCCGACAGTCGAGCAATCAGCCCCAGCATTTT.

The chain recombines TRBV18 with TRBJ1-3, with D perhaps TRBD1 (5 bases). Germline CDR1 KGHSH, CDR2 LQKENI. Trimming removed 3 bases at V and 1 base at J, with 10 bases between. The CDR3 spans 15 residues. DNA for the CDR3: TGTGCCAGCTCACCTCATCCAGGGTCTGGAAACACCATATATTTT. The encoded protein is CASSPHPGSGNTIYF.

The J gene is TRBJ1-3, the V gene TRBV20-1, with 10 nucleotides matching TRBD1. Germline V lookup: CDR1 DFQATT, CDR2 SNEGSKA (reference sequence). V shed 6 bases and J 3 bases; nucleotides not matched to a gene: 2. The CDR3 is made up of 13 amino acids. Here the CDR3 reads CSARDRGGNTIYF. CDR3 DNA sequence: TGCAGTGCCCGGGACAGGGGTGGAAACACCATATATTTT.

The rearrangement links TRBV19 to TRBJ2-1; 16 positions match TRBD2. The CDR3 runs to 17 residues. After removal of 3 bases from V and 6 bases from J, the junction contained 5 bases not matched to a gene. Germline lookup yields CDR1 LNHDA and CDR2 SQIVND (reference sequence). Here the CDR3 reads CASSIGGTSGRGNEQFF. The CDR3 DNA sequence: TGTGCCAGTAGTATTGGTGGGACTAGCGGGAGGGGCAATGAGCAGTTCTTC.

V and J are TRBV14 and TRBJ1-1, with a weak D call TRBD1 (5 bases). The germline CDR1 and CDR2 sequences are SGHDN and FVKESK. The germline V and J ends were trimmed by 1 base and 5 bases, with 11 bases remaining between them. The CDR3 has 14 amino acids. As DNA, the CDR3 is TGTGCCAGCAGCCAAGCTCGGGGGTTGACTGAAGCTTTCTTT. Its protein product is CASSQARGLTEAFF.

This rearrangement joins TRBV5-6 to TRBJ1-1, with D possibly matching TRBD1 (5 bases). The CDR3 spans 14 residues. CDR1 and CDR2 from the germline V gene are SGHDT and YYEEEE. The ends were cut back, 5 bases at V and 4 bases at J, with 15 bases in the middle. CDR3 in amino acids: CASSSSGEGTEAFF. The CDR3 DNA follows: TGTGCCAGCAGTTCATCGGGGGAAGGCACTGAAGCTTTCTTT.

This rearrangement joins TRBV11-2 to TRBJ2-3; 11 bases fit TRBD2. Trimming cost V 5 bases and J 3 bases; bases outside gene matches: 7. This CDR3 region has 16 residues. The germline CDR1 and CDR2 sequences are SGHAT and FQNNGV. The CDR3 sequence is CASSDQLAGVTDTQYF. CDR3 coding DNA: TGTGCCAGCAGCGACCAACTAGCGGGAGTGACAGATACGCAGTATTTT.